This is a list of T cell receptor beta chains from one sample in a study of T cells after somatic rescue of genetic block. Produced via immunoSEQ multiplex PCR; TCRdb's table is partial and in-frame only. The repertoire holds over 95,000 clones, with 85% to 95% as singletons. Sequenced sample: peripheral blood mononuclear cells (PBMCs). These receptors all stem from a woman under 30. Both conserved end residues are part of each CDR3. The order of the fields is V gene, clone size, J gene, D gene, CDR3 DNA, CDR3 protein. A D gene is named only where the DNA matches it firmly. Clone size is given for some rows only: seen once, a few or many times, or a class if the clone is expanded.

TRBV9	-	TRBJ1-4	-	TGTGCCAGCACCCCCCCGGGGGGCGGTGAAAAACTGTTTTTT	CASTPPGGGEKLFF
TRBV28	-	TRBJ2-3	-	TGTGCCAGCAGTTCTACAGATACGCAGTATTTT	CASSSTDTQYF
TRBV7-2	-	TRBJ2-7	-	TGTGCCAGCAGTACTATAGGGGGAGGATCCTACGAGCAGTACTTC	CASSTIGGGSYEQYF
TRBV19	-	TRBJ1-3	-	TGTGCCAGTAGCCGAGGGGGTGGCTCTGGAAACACCATATATTTT	CASSRGGGSGNTIYF
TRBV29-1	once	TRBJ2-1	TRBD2	TGCAGCGTTGAGGTCCGAGCGGGGGGTCACAATGAGCAGTTCTTC	CSVEVRAGGHNEQFF
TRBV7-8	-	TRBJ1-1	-	TGTGCCAGCAGCCACGGGGGCGGGGCGGGAGAAGCTTTCTTT	CASSHGGGAGEAFF
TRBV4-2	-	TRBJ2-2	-	TGTGCCAGCAGCCAAGAAGGGACGGTTAACACCGGGGAGCTGTTTTTT	CASSQEGTVNTGELFF
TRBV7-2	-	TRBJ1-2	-	TGTGCCAGCAGCTTAGAGCTCGGGGGCTACACCTTC	CASSLELGGYTF
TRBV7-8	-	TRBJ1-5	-	TGTGCCAGCAGCCGGGACAACAATCAGCCCCAGCATTTT	CASSRDNNQPQHF
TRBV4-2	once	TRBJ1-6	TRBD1	TGTGCCAGCAGCCAAGAGCCGGGGACAGGGATTTCACCCCTCCACTTT	CASSQEPGTGISPLHF
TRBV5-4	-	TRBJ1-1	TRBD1	TGTGCCAGCAGCTCAGGGGGGCCAATGAACACTGAAGCTTTCTTT	CASSSGGPMNTEAFF
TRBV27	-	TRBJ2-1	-	TGTGCCAGCAGTTTACTGAGCGGGACAAATGAGCAGTTCTTC	CASSLLSGTNEQFF
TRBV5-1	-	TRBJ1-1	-	TGCGCCAGCAGCTTGAAGGCAGGGGACACTGAAGCTTTCTTT	CASSLKAGDTEAFF
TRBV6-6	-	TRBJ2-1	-	TGTGCCAGCAACCGAAGGCAGGAGCAGTTCTTC	CASNRRQEQFF
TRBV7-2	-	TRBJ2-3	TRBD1	TGTGCCAGCAGCCTGGGACAGGGGGTAGGAGATACGCAGTATTTT	CASSLGQGVGDTQYF
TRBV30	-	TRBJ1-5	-	TGTGCCTGGAGTGTGTCCGGGAATCAGCCCCAGCATTTT	CAWSVSGNQPQHF
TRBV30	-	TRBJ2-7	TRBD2	TGTGCCTGGACTAGCGGGGGCTACGAGCAGTACTTC	CAWTSGGYEQYF
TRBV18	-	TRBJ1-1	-	TGTGCCAGCTCACGACGGGAGGCCGCGAACACTGAAGCTTTCTTT	CASSRREAANTEAFF
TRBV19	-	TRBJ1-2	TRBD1	TGTGCCAGTAGTATATCGGAGACAGGGAACTATGGCTACACCTTC	CASSISETGNYGYTF
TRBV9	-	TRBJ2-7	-	TGTGCCAGCAGCGTAGGGACTGGCTCCTTGGAGCAGTACTTC	CASSVGTGSLEQYF
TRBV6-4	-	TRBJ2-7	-	TGTGCCAGCAGTGCCGACTCCTACGAGCAGTACTTC	CASSADSYEQYF
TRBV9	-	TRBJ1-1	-	TGTGCCAGCAGCGTTGAGATTCAGGGAGCAGCTGAAGCTTTCTTT	CASSVEIQGAAEAFF
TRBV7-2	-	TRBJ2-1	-	TGTGCCAGCAGCTTCAGTACGGGGCACAATGAGCAGTTCTTC	CASSFSTGHNEQFF
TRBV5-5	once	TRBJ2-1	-	TGTGCCAGCAGTTTCCAAGGGCCAGGAGACAATGAGCAGTTCTTC	CASSFQGPGDNEQFF
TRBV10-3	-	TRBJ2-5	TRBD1	TGTGCCATCAGAGGGGGCGCTGGGGAGACCCAGTACTTC	CAIRGGAGETQYF
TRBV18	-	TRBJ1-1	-	TGTGCCAGCTCACCCTCTGTTCAGTGGAGGGGGGACACTGAAGCTTTCTTT	CASSPSVQWRGDTEAFF
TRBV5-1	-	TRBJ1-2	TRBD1	TGCGCCAGCTCCACCCGACAGGGCTTACTAAATGGCTACACCTTC	CASSTRQGLLNGYTF
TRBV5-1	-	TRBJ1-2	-	TGTGCCAGCAGTCGGGACGGTGGCTACACCTTC	CASSRDGGYTF
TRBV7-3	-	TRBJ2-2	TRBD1	TGTGCCAGCAGCTCGCCAGGGGGCGGAACCGGGGAGCTGTTTTTT	CASSSPGGGTGELFF
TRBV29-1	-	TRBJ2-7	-	TGCAGCGTTGTAGGGGTCTCCTACGAGCAGTACTTC	CSVVGVSYEQYF
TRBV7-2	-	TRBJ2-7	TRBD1	TGTGCCAGCAGGTTTGGACAGGGGGCGTACGAGCAGTACTTC	CASRFGQGAYEQYF
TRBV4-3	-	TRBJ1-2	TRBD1	TGCGCCAGCAGCCAAGTACTAGGGGGCTCTACCTATGGCTACACCTTC	CASSQVLGGSTYGYTF
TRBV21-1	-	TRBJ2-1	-	TGTGCCAGCAGCAAGATACCTGGTAGCTTTCCCAATGAGCAGTTCTTC	CASSKIPGSFPNEQFF
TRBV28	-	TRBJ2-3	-	TGTGCCAGCAGTCCCTCAGCTGTGACTAGCACAGATACGCAGTATTTT	CASSPSAVTSTDTQYF
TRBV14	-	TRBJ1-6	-	TGTGCCAGCAGCCCACGGACTGATTCACCCCTCCACTTT	CASSPRTDSPLHF
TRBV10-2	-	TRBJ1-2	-	TGCGCCAGCAGTGAGGTTGTCACTAACTATGGCTACACCTTC	CASSEVVTNYGYTF
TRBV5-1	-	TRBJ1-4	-	TGCGCCAGCAGCTTGGAGCAGGGCGGTAGTGAAAAACTGTTTTTT	CASSLEQGGSEKLFF
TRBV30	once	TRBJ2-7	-	TGTGCCTGGAGAGGACAGACCTACGAGCAGTACTTC	CAWRGQTYEQYF
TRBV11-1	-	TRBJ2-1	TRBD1	TGTGCCAGCAGCGACTGGACAGGAGATGACAATGAGCAGTTCTTC	CASSDWTGDDNEQFF
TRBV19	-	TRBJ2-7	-	TGTGCCAGTAGTCTCCAGGGCGGGGACCACGAGCAGTACTTC	CASSLQGGDHEQYF
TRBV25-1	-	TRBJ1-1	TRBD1	TGTGCCAGCAGTGACACTCAGGGGGCCGGGAACACTGAAGCTTTCTTT	CASSDTQGAGNTEAFF
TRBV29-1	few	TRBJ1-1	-	TGCAGCGTTGAAATGGCTGAAGCTTTCTTT	CSVEMAEAFF
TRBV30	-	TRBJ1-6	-	TGTGCCTGGATAGGGTGGGGCGCAAGTAATTCACCCCTCCACTTT	CAWIGWGASNSPLHF
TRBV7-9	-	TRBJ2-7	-	TGTGCCAGCAGCTTAGCGGGCTTCTCCTACGAGCAGTACTTC	CASSLAGFSYEQYF
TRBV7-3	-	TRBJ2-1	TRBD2	TGTGCCAGCAGCCGGCGGACTAGCGGGGTAGTTAAGAATGAGCAGTTCTTC	CASSRRTSGVVKNEQFF
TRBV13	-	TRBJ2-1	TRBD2	TGTGCCAGCAGCATGACTAGCTCCTTATACAATGAGCAGTTCTTC	CASSMTSSLYNEQFF
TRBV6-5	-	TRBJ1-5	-	TGTGCCAGCAGTCCCCAGGGATATAGCAATCAGCCCCAGCATTTT	CASSPQGYSNQPQHF
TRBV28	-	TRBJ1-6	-	TGTGCCAGCCTCAGACCTTCAGGGGTAGGTTCACCCCTCCACTTT	CASLRPSGVGSPLHF
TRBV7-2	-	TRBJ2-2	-	TGTGCCAGCAGCCTTGACCCCGGGGCGGAGAAGGAGCTGTTTTTT	CASSLDPGAEKELFF
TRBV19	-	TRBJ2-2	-	TGTGCCAGTACCGCTTTGGGGGTGAACACCGGGGAGCTGTTTTTT	CASTALGVNTGELFF
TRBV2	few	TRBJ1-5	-	TGTGCCGGAATAGGGGACGACAGGTATAGCAATCAGCCCCAGCATTTT	CAGIGDDRYSNQPQHF
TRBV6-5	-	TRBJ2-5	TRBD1	TGTGCCAGCAGTTACTCGACAGGGGGGGCGGAGACCCAGTACTTC	CASSYSTGGAETQYF
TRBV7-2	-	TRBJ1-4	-	TGTGCCAGCAGCTTGGGAGCAACTAATGAAAAACTGTTTTTT	CASSLGATNEKLFF
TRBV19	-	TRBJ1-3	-	TGTGCCAGCCCAAGCGGCCCAGCAGGAAACACCATATATTTT	CASPSGPAGNTIYF
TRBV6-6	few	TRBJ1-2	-	TGTGCCAGCAGTTACTCCGGCACGGACAACTATGGCTACACCTTC	CASSYSGTDNYGYTF
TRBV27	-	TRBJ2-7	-	TGTGCCAGCAGTCGAACAGGGTCCGCCCTATTCTACGAGCAGTACTTC	CASSRTGSALFYEQYF
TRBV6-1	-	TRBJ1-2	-	TGTGCCAGCAGTGAAAGGGTTAACTATGGCTACACCTTC	CASSERVNYGYTF
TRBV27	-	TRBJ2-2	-	TGTGCCAGCAGTTTCTCACACACGAACACCGGGGAGCTGTTTTTT	CASSFSHTNTGELFF